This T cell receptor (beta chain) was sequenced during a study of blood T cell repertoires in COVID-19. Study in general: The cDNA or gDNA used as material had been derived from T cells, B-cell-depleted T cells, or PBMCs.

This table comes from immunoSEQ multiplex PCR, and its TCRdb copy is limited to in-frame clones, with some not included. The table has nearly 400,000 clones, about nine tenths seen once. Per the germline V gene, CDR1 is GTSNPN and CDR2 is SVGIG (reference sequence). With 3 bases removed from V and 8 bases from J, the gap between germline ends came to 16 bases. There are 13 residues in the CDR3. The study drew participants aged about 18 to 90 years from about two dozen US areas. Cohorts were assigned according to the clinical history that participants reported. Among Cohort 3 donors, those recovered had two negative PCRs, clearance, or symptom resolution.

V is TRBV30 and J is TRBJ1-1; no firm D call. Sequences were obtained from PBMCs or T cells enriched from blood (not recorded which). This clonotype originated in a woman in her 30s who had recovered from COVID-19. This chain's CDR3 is CAWSRYTGKEAFF. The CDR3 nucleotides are TGTGCCTGGAGCCGGTACACGGGGAAAGAAGCTTTCTTT.